The rows below give T cell receptor beta chains drawn from one sample of a study of blood T cell repertoires in COVID-19. Some clones are missing from TCRdb's copy, which holds only in-frame ones; the method was immunoSEQ multiplex PCR. The table lists 300,000 to 450,000 clones, approximately 89% of them singletons, with about 2.1% in the top ten. Input material: peripheral blood. Source of these receptors: a woman aged 55-70 years with COVID-19, enrolled during active disease. Both conserved end residues are part of each CDR3. A D gene is named only where the DNA matches it firmly. Clone size is not always given. Where it is, it says once, few, many or a class for expanded clones.

clone_size d_call j_call v_call cdr3_aa cdr3_nt
. TRBD1 TRBJ1-6 TRBV7-9 CASSPSGGYNSPLHF TGTGCCAGCAGCCCCTCAGGGGGCTATAATTCACCCCTCCACTTT
. . TRBJ2-2 TRBV2 CASKPGLITTGELFF TGTGCCAGCAAGCCGGGATTAATAACCACCGGGGAGCTGTTTTTT
. TRBD1 TRBJ1-3 TRBV7-6 CASSPRTGSENTIYF TGTGCCAGCAGCCCGAGGACAGGCTCCGAGAACACCATATATTTT
. . TRBJ2-1 TRBV11-3 CASSFFPPGRVRGYNEQFF TGTGCCAGCAGCTTTTTTCCTCCTGGTCGGGTCCGGGGGTACAATGAGCAGTTCTTC
once . TRBJ1-2 TRBV9 CASRPLQGANYGYTF TGTGCCAGCAGACCTTTACAGGGAGCTAACTATGGCTACACCTTC
. . TRBJ1-6 TRBV5-4 CASSLSPGANSPLHF TGTGCCAGCAGCCTGTCCCCGGGAGCAAATTCACCCCTCCACTTT
. TRBD1 TRBJ1-6 TRBV14 CASSPGTANSPLHF TGTGCCAGCAGCCCCGGGACAGCTAATTCACCCCTCCACTTT
. TRBD2 TRBJ2-3 TRBV4-2 CASSAGGVGTDTQYF TGTGCCAGCAGTGCTGGGGGGGTGGGCACAGATACGCAGTATTTT
. TRBD2 TRBJ2-1 TRBV4-2 CASSLVGGGGYNEQFF TGTGCCAGCAGCCTAGTCGGCGGGGGGGGCTACAATGAGCAGTTCTTC
. . TRBJ2-2 TRBV27 CASSLSFTGELFF TGTGCCAGCAGTTTATCCTTCACCGGGGAGCTGTTTTTT
. TRBD2 TRBJ2-1 TRBV7-9 CASSLLAGLYNEQFF TGTGCCAGCAGCCTGCTAGCGGGGCTGTACAATGAGCAGTTCTTC
. TRBD1 TRBJ1-2 TRBV3-1/TRBV3-2 CASSHLTGGNYGYTF TGTGCCAGCAGCCATTTGACAGGGGGGAACTATGGCTACACCTTC
. TRBD1 TRBJ2-2 TRBV15 CATSRAGTGGPGELFF TGTGCCACCAGCAGAGCCGGGACAGGGGGCCCCGGGGAGCTGTTTTTT
. TRBD1 TRBJ1-3 TRBV5-1 CASSLQGALGGNTIYF TGCGCCAGCAGCTTACAGGGGGCCCTAGGAGGAAACACCATATATTTT
. . TRBJ2-1 TRBV5-6 CASRLLQGSYNEQFF TGTGCCAGCAGGCTACTCCAGGGTTCCTACAATGAGCAGTTCTTC
. TRBD1 TRBJ1-3 TRBV11-1 CASRGDSSGNTIYF TGTGCCAGCAGGGGGGACAGCTCTGGAAACACCATATATTTT
. TRBD1 TRBJ2-4 TRBV5-4 CASSLGPGQTNIQYF TGTGCCAGCAGCCTAGGTCCGGGACAGACAAACATTCAGTACTTC
. . TRBJ1-6 TRBV9 CASSSRQVDAPLHF TGTGCCAGCAGCTCCCGACAGGTAGATGCACCCCTCCACTTT
. TRBD2 TRBJ2-7 TRBV15 CATSGGGESYEQYF TGTGCCACCAGCGGTGGGGGGGAATCCTACGAGCAGTACTTC
. TRBD2 TRBJ2-3 TRBV7-9 CASSLLAGGSTDTQYF TGTGCCAGCAGCTTATTAGCGGGGGGTAGCACAGATACGCAGTATTTT
. TRBD1 TRBJ1-5 TRBV7-8 CASSGTGNNQPQHF TGTGCCAGCAGCGGGACAGGTAACAATCAGCCCCAGCATTTT
. TRBD2 TRBJ2-5 TRBV6-2/TRBV6-3 CASSPTGLAVETQYF TGTGCCAGCAGTCCAACGGGACTAGCGGTAGAGACCCAGTACTTC
. . TRBJ1-5 TRBV19 CASSMEAATLNQPQHF TGTGCCAGTAGTATGGAGGCAGCTACGTTGAATCAGCCCCAGCATTTT
. TRBD1 TRBJ1-1 TRBV6-5 CASSYRTGENTEAFF TGTGCCAGCAGTTACCGGACAGGGGAGAACACTGAAGCTTTCTTT
. TRBD1 TRBJ1-6 TRBV7-9 CASSSKDRNSPLHF TGTGCCAGCAGCTCCAAGGACAGGAATTCACCCCTCCACTTT
. TRBD1 TRBJ1-1 TRBV7-8 CASSNQNGQGGTEAFF TGTGCCAGCAGCAACCAGAATGGACAGGGTGGGACTGAAGCTTTCTTT
once . TRBJ1-1 TRBV9 CASSVWPHGGGTEAFF TGTGCCAGCAGCGTATGGCCCCATGGGGGGGGCACTGAAGCTTTCTTT
few . TRBJ2-3 TRBV5-1 CASSWIRGDTQYF TGCGCCAGCAGCTGGATACGAGGAGATACGCAGTATTTT
. TRBD1 TRBJ2-7 TRBV7-9 CASSLVGQAYEQYF TGTGCCAGCAGCTTAGTCGGACAGGCCTACGAGCAGTACTTC
. . TRBJ1-2 TRBV7-2 CASSLITLNYGYTF TGTGCCAGCAGCTTGATAACTCTTAACTATGGCTACACCTTC
. . TRBJ2-5 TRBV10-3 CAISESTIQETQYF TGTGCCATCAGTGAGTCGACTATTCAAGAGACCCAGTACTTC
. TRBD1 TRBJ2-7 TRBV2 CASSLQMNRGFNEQYF TGTGCCAGCAGTCTCCAGATGAACAGGGGGTTCAACGAGCAGTACTTC
. . TRBJ1-1 TRBV2 CASSEGRGGSERTEAFF TGTGCCAGCAGTGAAGGGCGGGGAGGGTCGGAACGCACTGAAGCTTTCTTT
. TRBD2 TRBJ2-1 TRBV11-1 CASSLGGVEYNEQFF TGTGCCAGCAGCTTGGGGGGGGTGGAATACAATGAGCAGTTCTTC
. TRBD1 TRBJ2-1 TRBV3-1/TRBV3-2 CASSLTLDRAHNEQFF TGTGCCAGCAGCCTGACACTGGACAGGGCCCACAATGAGCAGTTCTTC
once . TRBJ2-3 TRBV6-1 CASSEQWTQYF TGTGCCAGCAGTGAACAATGGACTCAGTATTTT
. TRBD1 TRBJ2-1 TRBV6-5 CASNPETGDNEQFF TGTGCCAGCAACCCCGAGACAGGGGACAATGAGCAGTTCTTC
. . TRBJ1-1 TRBV3-1/TRBV3-2 CASSLIMGSRTEAFF TGTGCCAGCAGCCTAATTATGGGCAGTCGGACTGAAGCTTTCTTT
. TRBD2 TRBJ2-5 TRBV5-5 CASSSGLAVQETQYF TGTGCCAGCAGTTCCGGACTAGCGGTGCAAGAGACCCAGTACTTC
. TRBD1 TRBJ1-4 TRBV28 CASSRTGVGTNEKLFF TGTGCCAGCAGCCGTACAGGGGTGGGTACTAATGAAAAACTGTTTTTT
. . TRBJ2-7 TRBV14 CASSPRLSREQYF TGTGCCAGCAGCCCCCGACTGTCTCGCGAGCAGTACTTC
. . TRBJ1-1 TRBV7-2 CASSFHRGNTEAFF TGTGCCAGCAGCTTTCATCGGGGAAACACTGAAGCTTTCTTT
. . TRBJ2-3 TRBV5-1 CASSLLYSSTDTQYF TGCGCCAGCAGCTTACTTTACTCTTCCACGGATACGCAGTATTTT
. TRBD1 TRBJ1-6 TRBV7-6 CASSRQGGNSPLHF TGTGCCAGCAGCCGACAGGGGGGTAATTCACCCCTCCACTTT
many TRBD1 TRBJ2-1 TRBV24-1 CATSEAGQGKYNEQFF TGTGCCACCAGTGAGGCGGGACAGGGGAAATACAATGAGCAGTTCTTC
. TRBD2 TRBJ2-1 TRBV6-1 CASSEKASGGYNEQFF TGTGCCAGCAGTGAAAAAGCCTCGGGGGGGTACAATGAGCAGTTCTTC
. TRBD1 TRBJ1-1 TRBV6-5 CASSNYRQGVNEAFF TGTGCCAGCAGTAACTACCGACAGGGGGTTAATGAAGCTTTCTTT
. . TRBJ1-1 TRBV6-1 CASSETRGTEAFF TGTGCCAGCAGTGAAACGCGGGGCACTGAAGCTTTCTTT
. . TRBJ2-1 TRBV4-2 CASSQDRTHNEQFF TGTGCCAGCAGCCAAGATAGGACACACAATGAGCAGTTCTTC
. TRBD1 TRBJ2-1 TRBV30 CAWIITGQANNEQFF TGTGCCTGGATTATAACGGGACAGGCTAACAATGAGCAGTTCTTC
. . TRBJ2-2 TRBV5-1 CASSPGQNTGELFF TGCGCCAGCAGCCCGGGACAGAACACCGGGGAGCTGTTTTTT
. TRBD1 TRBJ1-6 TRBV7-3 CASSTGGIDSPLHF TGTGCCAGCAGCACAGGGGGGATTGATTCACCCCTCCACTTT
. . TRBJ2-3 TRBV7-3 CASSLQGITDTQYF TGTGCCAGCAGCTTACAGGGGATAACGGATACGCAGTATTTT
. TRBD2 TRBJ2-1 TRBV2 CASSAGLAYNEQFF TGTGCCAGCAGTGCGGGACTAGCCTACAATGAGCAGTTCTTC
. . TRBJ1-2 TRBV12-3/TRBV12-4 CASTMGRAEGYTF TGTGCCAGCACAATGGGCCGAGCGGAGGGCTACACCTTC
. . TRBJ1-4 TRBV7-8 CASSLLGEGEKLFF TGTGCCAGCAGCTTACTAGGAGAGGGTGAAAAACTGTTTTTT
. TRBD1 TRBJ1-6 TRBV7-9 CASSRGQGNSPLHF TGTGCCAGCAGCCGAGGACAGGGGAATTCACCCCTCCACTTT